Below, 15 T cell receptor beta chains from the same sample are listed, as sequenced in a study of early T cells in non-severe SARS-CoV-2 infection. TCRdb recomputed calls from the 5' RACE reads with MiXCR, one row per CDR3 protein. The sample includes tens of thousands of distinct CDR3 sequences, roughly 14% of them seen just once. Source material: whole blood. These receptors all come from an adult who was a healthcare worker with PCR-confirmed SARS-CoV-2 infection or an uninfected control (not recorded which).

In this sample, this clonotype turned up many times. The genes are TRBV12-3 or TRBV12-4 and TRBJ1-1, with D tentatively TRBD1 (6 bases). V gave up 8 bases and J gave up 4 bases, with 14 bases separating them. The CDR3 runs 13 residues. Here the CDR3 reads CASGTGMGTEAFF. CDR3 sequence (DNA): TGTGCCAGCGGAACAGGGATGGGCACTGAAGCTTTCTTT.

This chain joins TRBV6-5 and TRBJ1-2; a possible D gene is TRBD1 (6 bases). The germline gives CDR1 MNHEY, CDR2 SVGAGI. Deletions cut 0 bases from V and 2 bases from J, with 10 bases between. This CDR3 region has 15 residues. The CDR3 loop is CASSYSLGGNYGYTF. For the CDR3, the DNA is TGTGCCAGCAGTTACTCGTTAGGGGGAAACTATGGCTACACCTTC.

This clonotype was observed many times. The chain couples TRBV30 to TRBJ2-7, with D unclear. Germline lookup yields CDR1 GTSNPN and CDR2 SVGIG (reference sequence). This CDR3 contains 13 residues. V was shortened by 2 bases and J by 1 base, with 9 bases between the two germline ends. CDR3 region: CAWSIDGSYEQYV. The CDR3 DNA sequence: TGTGCCTGGAGTATAGACGGTTCCTACGAGCAGTACGTC.

The gene calls are TRBV7-2 and TRBJ2-1, with D maybe TRBD2 (6 bases). Germline V gene sequence: CDR1 SGHTA, CDR2 FQGNSA. This CDR3 contains 15 residues. V lost 5 bases to trimming and J lost 3 bases, with 14 bases between them. The CDR3: CASSPRASDYNEQFF. The CDR3 DNA sequence: TGTGCCAGCAGCCCTCGGGCTAGCGACTACAATGAGCAGTTCTTC.

J is TRBJ2-1 and V is TRBV10-2, with 10 bases aligning to TRBD1. The ends lost 6 bases at V and 5 bases at J; junction bases unmatched: 7. The CDR3 sequence is 15 residues long. Germline lookup yields CDR1 WSHSY and CDR2 SAAADI. The CDR3 DNA reads TGCGCCAGCAGAGTCCCCGGGACAGGGGACAATGAGCAGTTCTTC. Translation gives CASRVPGTGDNEQFF.

This chain joins TRBV3-1 and TRBJ2-7, with D uncertain. The CDR3 spans 13 residues. Trimming pared 1 base from V and 3 bases from J, leaving 7 bases between. Germline lookup yields CDR1 LGHDT and CDR2 YNNKEL (reference sequence). CDR3 region: CASSQGRHYEQYV. CDR3 sequence (DNA): TGTGCCAGCAGCCAAGGCCGCCACTACGAGCAGTACGTC.

This chain uses TRBV5-1 with TRBJ2-3, with D unclear. CDR3 size: 15 residues. Per germline, CDR1 SGHRS and CDR2 YFSETQ. The V end was cut by 0 bases, the J end by 0 bases, with 8 bases between. This CDR3 reads CASSLVQPSTDTQYF. The CDR3 region has the DNA TGCGCCAGCAGCTTGGTTCAGCCGAGCACAGATACGCAGTATTTT.

This clonotype was seen more than once but under ten times. This chain's CDR3 is CASSRSGESTEAFF. CDR3 coding DNA: TGTGCCAGCAGCCGTTCGGGCGAAAGCACTGAAGCTTTCTTT. The rearrangement joins TRBV11-2 to TRBJ1-1; D gene unclear. V lost 5 bases, J lost 4 bases, and 14 bases lay in between. The germline gives CDR1 SGHAT, CDR2 FQNNGV. CDR3 size: 14 residues.

This chain uses TRBV11-2 with TRBJ2-5; D is perhaps TRBD1 or TRBD2 (5 bases each). With 8 bases removed from V and 5 bases from J, the gap between germline ends came to 9 bases. This CDR3 is 11 amino acids long. The germline CDR1 and CDR2 sequences are SGHAT and FQNNGV. The DNA of the CDR3 is TGTGCCAGCGGGGGTTCTGAGACCCAGTACTTC. Translated: CASGGSETQYF.

The rearrangement uses TRBV12-3 or TRBV12-4 and TRBJ1-5; 7 nucleotides line up with TRBD1. V shed 3 bases, J shed 4 bases, and the junction held 3 bases outside the gene matches. The CDR3 loop spans 14 amino acids. CDR3 residues: CASSFSTGNQPQHF. The CDR3 region has the DNA TGTGCCAGCAGTTTTTCGACAGGGAATCAGCCCCAGCATTTT.

Ten or more counts support this clonotype. This sequence joins TRBV18 and TRBJ1-1, with TRBD1 as a possible D gene (6 bases). The CDR3 length is 15 residues. Trimming removed 1 base from V and 5 bases from J, with 14 bases in between. Germline-derived CDR1 and CDR2 are KGHSH and LQKENI. In DNA, the CDR3 is TGTGCCAGCTCACCACAGGGGGTCCGGAGGACTGAAGCTTTCTTT. Its translation is CASSPQGVRRTEAFF. The whole variable domain, remainder taken from reference TRBV18 and TRBJ1-1, is NAGVMQNPRHLVRRRGQEARLRCSPMKGHSHVYWYRQLPEEGLKFMVYLQKENIIDESGMPKERFSAEFPKEGPSILRIQQVVRGDSAAYFCASSPQGVRRTEAFFGQGTRLTVV.

The table lists this clonotype with many counts. The chain couples TRBV20-1 to TRBJ2-5; 7 bases are a match to TRBD1. CDR1 is DFQATT, CDR2 SNEGSKA, per germline (reference sequence). J lost 4 bases, V lost 3 bases, and 5 bases had no gene match. CDR3 length: 13 residues. The CDR3 here is CSASRQGGETQYF. Written as DNA, the CDR3 is TGCAGTGCTAGTCGACAGGGTGGAGAGACCCAGTACTTC.

This clonotype occurred many times. The chain joins TRBV28 to TRBJ2-5; the match to TRBD2 covers 12 bases. The CDR3 sequence is 18 residues long. In germline, CDR1 is MDHEN, CDR2 SYDVKM. V shed 5 bases, J shed 5 bases, and the junction held 15 bases outside the gene matches. The CDR3 DNA follows: TGTGCCAGCAGTCACAAAACCTGGACTAGCGGGGTTGGCGAGACCCAGTACTTC. Translating it yields CASSHKTWTSGVGETQYF.

This clonotype has a count of ten or more. The chain is built from TRBV5-1 and TRBJ2-7; TRBD1 agrees at 8 bases. Germline assignment: CDR1 SGHRS and CDR2 YFSETQ. The length of the CDR3 is 14 residues. V shed 4 bases, J shed 2 bases, and the junction held 5 bases outside the gene matches. CDR3 sequence: CASSTGQAPYEQYV. As DNA, the CDR3 is TGCGCCAGCAGCACGGGACAGGCACCCTACGAGCAGTACGTC.

This clonotype was recorded a few times. V is TRBV21-1 and J is TRBJ2-7; the tabulated D call, TRBD1, remains unverified against the DNA. TRBV21-1 is a known pseudogene. The CDR3 contains 16 residues. CDR3 residues: CASSPPGPEKEYEQYV. CDR3 DNA sequence: TGTGCCAGCAGCCCACCGGGACCGGAAAAAGAATACGAGCAGTACGTC.